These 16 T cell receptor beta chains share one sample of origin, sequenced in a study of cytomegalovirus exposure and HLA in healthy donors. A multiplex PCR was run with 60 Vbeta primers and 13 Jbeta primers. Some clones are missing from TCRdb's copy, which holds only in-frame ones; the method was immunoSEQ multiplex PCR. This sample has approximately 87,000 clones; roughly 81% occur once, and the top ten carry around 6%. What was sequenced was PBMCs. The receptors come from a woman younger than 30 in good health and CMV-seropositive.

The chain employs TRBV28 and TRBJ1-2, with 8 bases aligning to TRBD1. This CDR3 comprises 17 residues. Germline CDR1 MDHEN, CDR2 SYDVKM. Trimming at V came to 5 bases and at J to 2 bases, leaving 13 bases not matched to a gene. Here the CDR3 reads CASSPNTRTGTNYGYTF. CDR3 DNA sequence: TGTGCCAGCAGTCCAAACACAAGGACAGGGACGAACTATGGCTACACCTTC.

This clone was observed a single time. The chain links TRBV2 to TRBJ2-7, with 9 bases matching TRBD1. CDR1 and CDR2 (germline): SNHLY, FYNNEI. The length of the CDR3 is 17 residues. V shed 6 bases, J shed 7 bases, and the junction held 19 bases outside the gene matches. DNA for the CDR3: TGTGCCAGCAGCGATACGGGGACAGGGAGGTTTCTGTTTGAGCAGTACTTC. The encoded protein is CASSDTGTGRFLFEQYF.

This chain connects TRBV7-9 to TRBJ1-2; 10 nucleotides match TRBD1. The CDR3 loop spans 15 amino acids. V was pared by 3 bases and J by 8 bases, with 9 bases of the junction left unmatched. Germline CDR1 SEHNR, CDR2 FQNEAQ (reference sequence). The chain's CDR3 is CASSFGTGTGEGYTF. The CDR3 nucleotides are TGTGCCAGCAGCTTTGGCACCGGGACAGGGGAAGGCTACACCTTC.

The CDR3 reads CASSFGDRLLYSPLHF. In nucleotides, the CDR3 is TGTGCCAGCAGTTTCGGTGACAGGCTATTGTATTCACCCCTCCACTTT. This chain links TRBV28 with TRBJ1-6, with D possibly matching TRBD1 (6 bases). CDR3 length: 16 residues. CDR1 and CDR2 from the germline V gene are MDHEN and SYDVKM. V was shortened by 3 bases and J by 8 bases, with 17 bases between the two germline ends.

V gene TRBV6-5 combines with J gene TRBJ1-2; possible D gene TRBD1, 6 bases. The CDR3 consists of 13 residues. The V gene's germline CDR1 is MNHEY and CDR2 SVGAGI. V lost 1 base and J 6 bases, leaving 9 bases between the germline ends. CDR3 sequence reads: CASSYWDKNGYTF. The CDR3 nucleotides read TGTGCCAGCAGTTACTGGGACAAGAATGGCTACACCTTC.

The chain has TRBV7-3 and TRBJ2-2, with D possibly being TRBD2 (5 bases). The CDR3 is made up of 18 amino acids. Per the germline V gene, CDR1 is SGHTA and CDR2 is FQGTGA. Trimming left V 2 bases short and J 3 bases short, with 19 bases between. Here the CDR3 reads CASSLLSRHTEDTGELFF. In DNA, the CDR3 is TGTGCCAGCAGCTTATTGTCAAGGCACACGGAGGACACCGGGGAGCTGTTTTTT.

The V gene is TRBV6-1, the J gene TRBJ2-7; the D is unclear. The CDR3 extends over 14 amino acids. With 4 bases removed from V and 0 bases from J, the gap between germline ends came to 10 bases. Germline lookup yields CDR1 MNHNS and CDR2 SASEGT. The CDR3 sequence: CASSGGESSYEQYF. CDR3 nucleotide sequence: TGTGCCAGCAGTGGAGGTGAGAGCTCCTACGAGCAGTACTTC.

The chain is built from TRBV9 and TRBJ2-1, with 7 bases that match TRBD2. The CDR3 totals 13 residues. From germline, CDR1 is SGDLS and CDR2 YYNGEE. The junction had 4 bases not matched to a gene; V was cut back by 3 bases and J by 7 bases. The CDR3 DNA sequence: TGTGCCAGCAGCGGGGGACTACTAAATGAGCAGTTCTTC. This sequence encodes CASSGGLLNEQFF. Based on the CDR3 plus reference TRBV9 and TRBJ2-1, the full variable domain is DSGVTQTPKHLITATGQRVTLRCSPRSGDLSVYWYQQSLDQGLQFLIQYYNGEERAKGNILERFSAQQFPDLHSELNLSSLELGDSALYFCASSGGLLNEQFFGPGTRLTVL.

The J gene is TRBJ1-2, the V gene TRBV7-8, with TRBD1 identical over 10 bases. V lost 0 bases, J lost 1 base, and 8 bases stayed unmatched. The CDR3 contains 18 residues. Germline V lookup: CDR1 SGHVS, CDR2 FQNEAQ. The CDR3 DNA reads TGTGCCAGCAGCTTAGCCTCCGGGACAGGGGACTATAACTATGGCTACACCTTC. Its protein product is CASSLASGTGDYNYGYTF.

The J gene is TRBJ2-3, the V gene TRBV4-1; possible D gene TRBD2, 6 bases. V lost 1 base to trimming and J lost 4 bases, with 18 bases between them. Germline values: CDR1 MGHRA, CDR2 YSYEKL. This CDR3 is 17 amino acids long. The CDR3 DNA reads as TGCGCCAGCAGCCAAGGTCTTGGCGGGGTGGGCGCAGATACGCAGTATTTT. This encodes CASSQGLGGVGADTQYF.

The CDR3, as DNA: TGTGCCAGCAGTGACAAGCTCTATGGCTACACCTTC. Its translation is CASSDKLYGYTF. This chain connects TRBV27 to TRBJ1-2; D is ambiguous. V was cut by 5 bases and J by 4 bases, with 8 bases left in between. The CDR3 has 12 residues. Germline CDR1 is MNHEY and CDR2 is SMNVEV (reference sequence).

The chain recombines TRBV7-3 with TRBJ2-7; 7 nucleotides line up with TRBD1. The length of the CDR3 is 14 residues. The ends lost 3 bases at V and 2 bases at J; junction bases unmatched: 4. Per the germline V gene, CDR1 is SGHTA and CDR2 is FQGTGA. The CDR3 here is CASSFGTGAYEQYF. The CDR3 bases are TGTGCCAGCAGCTTTGGAACAGGGGCCTACGAGCAGTACTTC.

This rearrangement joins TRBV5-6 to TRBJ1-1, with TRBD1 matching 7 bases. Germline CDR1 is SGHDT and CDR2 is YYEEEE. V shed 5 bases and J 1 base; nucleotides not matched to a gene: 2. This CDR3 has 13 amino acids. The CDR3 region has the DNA TGTGCCAGCAGGGGGACAGCGAACACTGAAGCTTTCTTT. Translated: CASRGTANTEAFF.

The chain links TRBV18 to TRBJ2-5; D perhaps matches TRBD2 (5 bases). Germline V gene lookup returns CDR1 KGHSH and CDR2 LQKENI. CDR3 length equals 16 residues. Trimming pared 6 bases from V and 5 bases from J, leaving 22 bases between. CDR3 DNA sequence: TGTGCCAGCTCGCGTACGAGGGATATTCCTAACGAGACCCAGTACTTC. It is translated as CASSRTRDIPNETQYF.

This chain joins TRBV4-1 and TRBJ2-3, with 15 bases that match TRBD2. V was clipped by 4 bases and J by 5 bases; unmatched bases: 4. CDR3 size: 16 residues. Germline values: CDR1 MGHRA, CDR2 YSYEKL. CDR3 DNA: TGCGCCAGCAGCCTCTTGGGACTAGCGGGAGGAGATACGCAGTATTTT. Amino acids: CASSLLGLAGGDTQYF.

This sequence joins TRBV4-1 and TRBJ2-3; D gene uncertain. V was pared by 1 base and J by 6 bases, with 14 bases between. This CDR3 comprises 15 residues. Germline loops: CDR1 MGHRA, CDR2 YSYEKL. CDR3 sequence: CASSQVLGVEDTQYF. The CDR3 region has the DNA TGCGCCAGCAGCCAAGTCCTCGGAGTTGAGGATACGCAGTATTTT.